This is a list of T cell receptor beta chains from one sample in a study of cytomegalovirus exposure and HLA in healthy donors. This table comes from immunoSEQ multiplex PCR, and its TCRdb copy is limited to in-frame clones, with some not included. The data hold around 97,000 clones, with approximately 66% observed a single time. The sequencing sample was made of PBMCs. Source of these receptors: a woman aged 50 to 60 in good health and CMV-seronegative. CDR3s include the opening cysteine and the closing phenylalanine or tryptophan. The order of the fields is clone size, J gene, D gene, V gene, CDR3 protein, CDR3 DNA. A D gene is named only where the DNA matches it firmly. The size of a clone is reported for some rows only, either as once, few or many, or as a class for expanded clones.

abundance: .; j_gene: TRBJ1-6; d_gene: .; v_gene: TRBV29-1; CDR3aa: CSIQGSENSPLHF; CDR3nt: TGCAGCATTCAGGGGTCGGAGAATTCACCCCTCCACTTT
abundance: .; j_gene: TRBJ2-1; d_gene: TRBD2; v_gene: TRBV18; CDR3aa: CASSPQQSGGPREQFF; CDR3nt: TGTGCCAGCTCACCTCAACAGAGCGGGGGTCCGCGTGAGCAGTTCTTC
abundance: few; j_gene: TRBJ2-1; d_gene: TRBD2; v_gene: TRBV5-1; CDR3aa: CASSSSGRNEQFF; CDR3nt: TGCGCCAGCAGCTCCAGCGGGAGGAATGAGCAGTTCTTC
abundance: .; j_gene: TRBJ2-3; d_gene: .; v_gene: TRBV12-5; CDR3aa: CASGFTESDTQYF; CDR3nt: TGTGCTAGTGGTTTTACAGAGTCAGATACGCAGTATTTT
abundance: .; j_gene: TRBJ1-4; d_gene: .; v_gene: TRBV18; CDR3aa: CASSRIRNNEKLFF; CDR3nt: TGTGCCAGCTCGAGGATTCGGAATAATGAAAAACTGTTTTTT
abundance: .; j_gene: TRBJ2-7; d_gene: .; v_gene: TRBV4-1; CDR3aa: CASSPSTIDYEQYF; CDR3nt: TGCGCCAGCAGCCCCTCAACTATAGATTACGAGCAGTACTTC
abundance: .; j_gene: TRBJ2-1; d_gene: TRBD1; v_gene: TRBV11-3; CDR3aa: CASSLGGQGARSEQFF; CDR3nt: TGTGCCAGCAGCTTAGGGGGACAGGGGGCGAGGAGTGAGCAGTTCTTC
abundance: .; j_gene: TRBJ1-3; d_gene: .; v_gene: TRBV10-3; CDR3aa: CAIISGNTIYF; CDR3nt: TGTGCCATCATATCTGGAAACACCATATATTTT
abundance: .; j_gene: TRBJ1-5; d_gene: .; v_gene: TRBV19; CDR3aa: CASRVGGAPNQPQHF; CDR3nt: TGTGCCAGTAGGGTGGGAGGGGCCCCCAATCAGCCCCAGCATTTT
abundance: once; j_gene: TRBJ2-7; d_gene: TRBD2; v_gene: TRBV5-4; CDR3aa: CASSLGLAGIYEQYF; CDR3nt: TGTGCCAGCAGTTTAGGACTAGCGGGAATCTACGAGCAGTACTTC
abundance: .; j_gene: TRBJ2-3; d_gene: .; v_gene: TRBV4-3; CDR3aa: CASSQGLWEQSTDTQYF; CDR3nt: TGCGCCAGCAGCCAAGGTCTGTGGGAGCAAAGCACAGATACGCAGTATTTT
abundance: .; j_gene: TRBJ2-7; d_gene: TRBD1; v_gene: TRBV11-2; CDR3aa: CASSSRQGSYEQYF; CDR3nt: TGTGCCAGCAGCTCACGACAGGGAAGCTACGAGCAGTACTTC
abundance: .; j_gene: TRBJ1-5; d_gene: TRBD1; v_gene: TRBV19; CDR3aa: CASSGTGGNQPQHF; CDR3nt: TGTGCCAGTAGTGGGACAGGGGGAAATCAGCCCCAGCATTTT
abundance: .; j_gene: TRBJ1-6; d_gene: TRBD1; v_gene: TRBV10-2; CDR3aa: CASGAGGQKNSPLHF; CDR3nt: TGCGCCAGCGGTGCCGGGGGACAGAAAAATTCACCCCTCCACTTT
abundance: .; j_gene: TRBJ2-7; d_gene: .; v_gene: TRBV4-1; CDR3aa: CASSQDGLAIYEQYF; CDR3nt: TGCGCCAGCAGCCAAGACGGCCTAGCGATCTACGAGCAGTACTTC
abundance: .; j_gene: TRBJ2-1; d_gene: .; v_gene: TRBV6-6; CDR3aa: CASSFALDEQFF; CDR3nt: TGTGCCAGCAGTTTCGCACTCGATGAGCAGTTCTTC
abundance: .; j_gene: TRBJ2-7; d_gene: TRBD1; v_gene: TRBV10-2; CDR3aa: CASRLGTGLGEQYF; CDR3nt: TGCGCCAGCCGTCTCGGGACAGGCCTTGGTGAGCAGTACTTC
abundance: .; j_gene: TRBJ1-2; d_gene: .; v_gene: TRBV2; CDR3aa: CASSTVSNYGYTF; CDR3nt: TGTGCCAGTTCAACAGTCTCAAACTATGGCTACACCTTC
abundance: .; j_gene: TRBJ1-5; d_gene: .; v_gene: TRBV7-6; CDR3aa: CASSPSNYQPQHF; CDR3nt: TGTGCCAGCAGCCCCTCTAACTATCAGCCCCAGCATTTT
abundance: few; j_gene: TRBJ2-1; d_gene: .; v_gene: TRBV6-6; CDR3aa: CASSYEGSYYNEQFF; CDR3nt: TGTGCCAGCAGTTACGAGGGCTCCTATTACAATGAGCAGTTCTTC
abundance: .; j_gene: TRBJ1-2; d_gene: .; v_gene: TRBV6-1; CDR3aa: CASSTGTYNYGYTF; CDR3nt: TGTGCCAGCAGTACCGGGACTTATAACTATGGCTACACCTTC
abundance: .; j_gene: TRBJ1-3; d_gene: TRBD1; v_gene: TRBV13; CDR3aa: CASSLGSGTGGNTIYF; CDR3nt: TGTGCCAGCAGCTTAGGGTCCGGGACAGGTGGAAACACCATATATTTT
abundance: .; j_gene: TRBJ2-7; d_gene: .; v_gene: TRBV18; CDR3aa: CASSLSGNEQYF; CDR3nt: TGTGCCAGCTCACTGTCAGGGAACGAGCAGTACTTC
abundance: .; j_gene: TRBJ1-2; d_gene: .; v_gene: TRBV19; CDR3aa: CASSIWQTNYGYTF; CDR3nt: TGTGCCAGTAGTATCTGGCAAACTAACTATGGCTACACCTTC
abundance: .; j_gene: TRBJ2-3; d_gene: .; v_gene: TRBV6-1; CDR3aa: CASTLGAASTDTQYF; CDR3nt: TGTGCCAGCACATTAGGGGCCGCTAGCACAGATACGCAGTATTTT
abundance: .; j_gene: TRBJ2-5; d_gene: TRBD1; v_gene: TRBV9; CDR3aa: CASSVEQGQGETQYF; CDR3nt: TGTGCCAGCAGCGTAGAACAGGGGCAGGGGGAGACCCAGTACTTC
abundance: .; j_gene: TRBJ2-2; d_gene: TRBD2; v_gene: TRBV19; CDR3aa: CASSMEAGTSGSNGELFF; CDR3nt: TGTGCCAGTAGTATGGAAGCCGGGACTAGCGGAAGCAACGGGGAGCTGTTTTTT
abundance: .; j_gene: TRBJ2-2; d_gene: .; v_gene: TRBV19; CDR3aa: CASSILDKSTGELFF; CDR3nt: TGTGCCAGTAGTATTCTGGACAAAAGCACCGGGGAGCTGTTTTTT
abundance: .; j_gene: TRBJ2-5; d_gene: TRBD1; v_gene: TRBV11-2; CDR3aa: CASSWGQQETQYF; CDR3nt: TGTGCCAGCAGCTGGGGACAGCAAGAGACCCAGTACTTC
abundance: .; j_gene: TRBJ2-1; d_gene: TRBD2; v_gene: TRBV14; CDR3aa: CASSQGTSGAYEQFF; CDR3nt: TGTGCCAGCAGCCAAGGGACTAGCGGGGCTTATGAGCAGTTCTTC
abundance: .; j_gene: TRBJ2-3; d_gene: .; v_gene: TRBV15; CDR3aa: CATSSGLSTDTQYF; CDR3nt: TGTGCCACCAGCAGCGGACTCAGCACAGATACGCAGTATTTT
abundance: .; j_gene: TRBJ2-7; d_gene: TRBD2; v_gene: TRBV29-1; CDR3aa: CSALAGRTYEQYF; CDR3nt: TGCAGCGCATTAGCGGGACGAACCTACGAGCAGTACTTC
abundance: .; j_gene: TRBJ2-1; d_gene: .; v_gene: TRBV7-9; CDR3aa: CASTIQGDNEQFF; CDR3nt: TGTGCCAGCACTATACAGGGAGACAATGAGCAGTTCTTC
abundance: few; j_gene: TRBJ2-1; d_gene: TRBD2; v_gene: TRBV14; CDR3aa: CASSRRLAGEWVNEQFF; CDR3nt: TGTGCCAGCAGCCGCAGACTAGCGGGAGAGTGGGTCAATGAGCAGTTCTTC
abundance: .; j_gene: TRBJ2-1; d_gene: TRBD2; v_gene: TRBV29-1; CDR3aa: CSFTERGGYEQFF; CDR3nt: TGCAGCTTTACCGAGCGGGGGGGTTATGAGCAGTTCTTC
abundance: once; j_gene: TRBJ2-5; d_gene: .; v_gene: TRBV7-2; CDR3aa: CASSPSGRLETQYF; CDR3nt: TGTGCCAGCAGCCCATCCGGGAGATTGGAGACCCAGTACTTC
abundance: .; j_gene: TRBJ2-7; d_gene: TRBD2; v_gene: TRBV10-2; CDR3aa: CASSSGGPEQYF; CDR3nt: TGCGCCAGCAGTAGCGGGGGGCCAGAGCAGTACTTC
abundance: .; j_gene: TRBJ2-3; d_gene: .; v_gene: TRBV15; CDR3aa: CATPRKGSGDTQYF; CDR3nt: TGTGCCACCCCCCGGAAAGGAAGCGGAGATACGCAGTATTTT